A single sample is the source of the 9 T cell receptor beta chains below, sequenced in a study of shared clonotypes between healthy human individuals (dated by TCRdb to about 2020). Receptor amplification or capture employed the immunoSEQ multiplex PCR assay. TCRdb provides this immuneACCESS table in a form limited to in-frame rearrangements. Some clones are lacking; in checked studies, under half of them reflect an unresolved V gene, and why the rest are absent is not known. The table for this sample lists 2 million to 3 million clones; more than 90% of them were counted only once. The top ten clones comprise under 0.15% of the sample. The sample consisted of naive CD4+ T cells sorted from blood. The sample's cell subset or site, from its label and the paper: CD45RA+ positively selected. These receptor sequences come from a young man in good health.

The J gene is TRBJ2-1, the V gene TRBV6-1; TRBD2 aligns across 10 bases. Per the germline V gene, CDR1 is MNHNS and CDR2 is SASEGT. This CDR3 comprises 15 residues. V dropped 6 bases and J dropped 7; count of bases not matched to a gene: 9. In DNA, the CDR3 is TGTGCCAGCAGAAGAGCGGGGGGGCCGAGTAATGAGCAGTTCTTC. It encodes CASRRAGGPSNEQFF.

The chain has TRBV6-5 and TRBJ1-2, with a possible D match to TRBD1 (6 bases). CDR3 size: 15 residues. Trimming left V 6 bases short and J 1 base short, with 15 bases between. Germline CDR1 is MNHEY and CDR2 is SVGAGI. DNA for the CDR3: TGTGCCAGCAGATACACACAGGGTTTTAACTATGGCTACACCTTC. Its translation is CASRYTQGFNYGYTF.

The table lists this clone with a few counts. The CDR3 DNA is TGTGCCAGCAGTTACTCAAGATTGGGTGAAGCTTTCTTT. Translated: CASSYSRLGEAFF. The chain employs TRBV6-5 and TRBJ1-1; D not resolved. The CDR3 extends over 13 amino acids. The V and J ends lost 0 bases and 7 bases respectively, with 9 bases between them. The germline gives CDR1 MNHEY, CDR2 SVGAGI.

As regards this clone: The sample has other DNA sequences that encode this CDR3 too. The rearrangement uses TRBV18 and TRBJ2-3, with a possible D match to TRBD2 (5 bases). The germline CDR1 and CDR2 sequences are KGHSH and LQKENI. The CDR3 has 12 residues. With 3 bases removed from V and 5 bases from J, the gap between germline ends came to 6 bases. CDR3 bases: TGTGCCAGCTCACCCCGGGGAGATACGCAGTATTTT. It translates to CASSPRGDTQYF.

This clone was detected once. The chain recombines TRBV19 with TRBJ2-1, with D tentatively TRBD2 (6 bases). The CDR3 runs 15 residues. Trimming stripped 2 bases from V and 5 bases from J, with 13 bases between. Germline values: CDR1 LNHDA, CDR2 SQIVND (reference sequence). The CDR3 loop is CASSILAGTHNEQFF. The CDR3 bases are TGTGCCAGTAGTATATTGGCGGGAACTCACAATGAGCAGTTCTTC.

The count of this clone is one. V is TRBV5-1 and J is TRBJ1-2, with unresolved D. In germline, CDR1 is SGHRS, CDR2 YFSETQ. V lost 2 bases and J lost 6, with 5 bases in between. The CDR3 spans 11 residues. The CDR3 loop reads CASSFMDGYTF. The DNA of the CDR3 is TGCGCCAGCAGCTTCATGGATGGCTACACCTTC.

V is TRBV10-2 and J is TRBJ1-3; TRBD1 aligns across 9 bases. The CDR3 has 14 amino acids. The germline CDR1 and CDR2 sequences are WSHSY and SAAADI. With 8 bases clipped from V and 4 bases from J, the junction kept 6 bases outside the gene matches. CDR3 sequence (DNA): TGCGCCAGCTTTGACAGGGGGTCGGGAAACACCATATATTTT. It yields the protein CASFDRGSGNTIYF.

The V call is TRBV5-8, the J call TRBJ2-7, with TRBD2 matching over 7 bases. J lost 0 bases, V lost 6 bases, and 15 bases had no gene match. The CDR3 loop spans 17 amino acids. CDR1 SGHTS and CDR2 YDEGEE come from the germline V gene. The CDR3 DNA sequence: TGTGCCAGCAAACTACCGCGGGGGACGGGAAGCTCCTACGAGCAGTACTTC. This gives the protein CASKLPRGTGSSYEQYF.

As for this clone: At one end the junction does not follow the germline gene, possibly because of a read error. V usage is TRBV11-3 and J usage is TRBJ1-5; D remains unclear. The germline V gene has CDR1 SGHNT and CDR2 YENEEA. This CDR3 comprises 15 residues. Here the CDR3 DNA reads TGTGCCCGCAGACCATCGAGGTTAAGGAATCAGCCCCAGCATTTT. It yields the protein CARRPSRLRNQPQHF.